Presented here are 17 T cell receptor beta chains from one specimen sequenced in a study of T cells in Graves' hyperthyroidism and ophthalmopathy. Authors of the study amplified TCR beta CDR3 regions from RNA transcripts. First-round RT-PCR of the TCR CDR3 relied on the HTBI primer set. TCRdb reprocessed the multiplex PCR reads with MiXCR, giving one entry per CDR3 protein. Of under 130,000 distinct CDR3 sequences in the sample, about 50% were seen once. Sequenced sample: blood. Every receptor here comes from a man aged 40-50 years with Graves' hyperthyroidism.

This clonotype was observed at least ten times. The chain is built from TRBV7-2 and TRBJ1-5; D is ambiguous. Trimming shortened V by 8 bases and J by 1 base, and 9 bases separated the two germline ends. This CDR3 region has 13 residues. Germline-derived CDR1 and CDR2 are SGHTA and FQGNSA. The chain's CDR3 is CASSSWSNQPQHF. The CDR3 nucleotides read TGTGCCAGCTCGTCCTGGAGCAATCAGCCCCAGCATTTT.

This clonotype was picked up many times. CDR3 protein: CATSRASLGLAGPSVTGELFF. CDR3 sequence (DNA): TGTGCCACCAGCAGGGCGTCCCTGGGGCTAGCGGGGCCTTCGGTCACCGGGGAGCTGTTTTTT. This chain uses TRBV15 with TRBJ2-2; 9 bases align to TRBD2. The ends lost 3 bases at V and 4 bases at J; junction bases unmatched: 21. CDR1 is LNHNV, CDR2 YYDKDF, per germline (reference sequence). The CDR3 covers 21 residues.

Concerning this clonotype itself: The conserved closing phenylalanine or tryptophan is absent in this CDR3, likely reflecting a read error. The limits of the CDR3 on the DNA are not certain, so only TCRdb's listed CDR3 is given. This sequence joins TRBV25-1 and TRBJ1-2; the table assigns TRBD1, which was not confirmed against the DNA. Germline lookup yields CDR1 MGHDK and CDR2 SYGVNS. Counting both end residues, the CDR3 totals 13 amino acids. The CDR3 sequence: CASIEQGGYGYAL.

The chain has TRBV7-2 and TRBJ1-5, with TRBD1 matching over 9 bases. Per germline, CDR1 SGHTA and CDR2 FQGNSA. The V and J ends lost 1 base and 5 bases, in that order; junction bases with no gene match: 6. This CDR3 contains 16 residues. CDR3: CASSLVGTGSYQPQHF. The CDR3 bases are TGTGCCAGCAGCTTAGTGGGGACAGGGAGCTATCAGCCCCAGCATTTT.

As concerns this clonotype: Here the CDR3 omits its conserved ending phenylalanine or tryptophan, so a read error is the likely source. This chain uses TRBV28 with TRBJ1-1; D not certain. The CDR3 runs to 11 residues. The V end lost 5 bases, the J end lost 7 bases, and 8 bases lay between the germline ends. Germline V gene lookup returns CDR1 MDHEN and CDR2 SYDVKM. The CDR3 region is CASSIKGEAFL. CDR3 bases: TGTGCCAGCAGTATAAAGGGTGAAGCTTTCTTG.

The chain recombines TRBV28 with TRBJ2-3, with D tentatively TRBD2 (6 bases). Germline V CDR1 and CDR2: MDHEN, SYDVKM. Trimming took off 3 bases at V and 3 bases at J, with 10 bases between the two ends. This CDR3 region has 14 residues. CDR3 residues: CASSLGGVTDTQYF. CDR3 nucleotides: TGTGCCAGCAGTTTGGGCGGGGTAACAGATACGCAGTATTTT.

A single count supports this clonotype. The CDR3 region has the DNA TGCAGTGCTAGGGGGGCTAGCGGGGTTTCCTACGAGCAGTACTTC. Its translation is CSARGASGVSYEQYF. This sequence joins TRBV20-1 and TRBJ2-7; 9 nucleotides line up with TRBD2. Germline loops: CDR1 DFQATT, CDR2 SNEGSKA (reference sequence). This CDR3 contains 15 residues. V lost 3 bases and J lost 1; bases outside the gene matches: 7.

There are many counts of this clonotype. The V gene is TRBV9, the J gene TRBJ2-1, with TRBD2 matching 15 bases. The V gene end was trimmed by 4 bases and the J gene end by 0 bases; junction bases not matched to a gene: 5. Germline V gene lookup returns CDR1 SGDLS and CDR2 YYNGEE. The CDR3 runs to 18 residues. DNA for the CDR3: TGTGCCAGCAGCTCCGGGACTAGCGGGAGGAGCTCCTACAATGAGCAGTTCTTC. Its protein is CASSSGTSGRSSYNEQFF.

This chain uses TRBV20-1 with TRBJ1-5; D is perhaps TRBD1 (5 bases). Trimming cost V 0 bases and J 9 bases, with 15 bases left between them. The CDR3 totals 14 residues. Germline V lookup: CDR1 DFQATT, CDR2 SNEGSKA (reference sequence). The CDR3 nucleotides are TGCAGTGCTAGAGACGGCAGGGTCCTGGCGCCCCAGCATTTT. Translating it yields CSARDGRVLAPQHF.

This clonotype was recorded many times. V and J are TRBV6-1 and TRBJ2-7; a weak D match, TRBD1 (5 bases). CDR3 length equals 15 residues. V lost 0 bases and J lost 5, with 14 bases in between. Germline lookup yields CDR1 MNHNS and CDR2 SASEGT. Here the CDR3 reads CASSEAQGVSDEQYF. The CDR3 DNA reads as TGTGCCAGCAGTGAAGCGCAGGGTGTATCGGACGAGCAGTACTTC.

This clonotype was seen many times. This chain links TRBV9 with TRBJ2-7; possible D gene TRBD1, 6 bases. This CDR3 has 14 residues. CDR1 is SGDLS, CDR2 YYNGEE, per germline. V lost 7 bases, J lost 4 bases, and 18 bases lay in between. The CDR3 reads CASGEGPRGYEQYF. CDR3 bases: TGTGCCAGCGGAGAGGGCCCCAGGGGATACGAGCAGTACTTC.

This chain connects TRBV15 to TRBJ2-1; D is possibly TRBD2 (5 bases). CDR3 length: 13 amino acids. The germline gives CDR1 LNHNV, CDR2 YYDKDF (reference sequence). Trimming shortened V by 2 bases and J by 10 bases, and 12 bases separated the two germline ends. The CDR3 here is CATSRTSPNEQFF. The CDR3 DNA reads as TGTGCCACCAGCAGAACTAGTCCCAACGAGCAGTTCTTC.

In this sample, this clonotype is medium-sized (0.01 to 0.1%). This chain joins TRBV25-1 and TRBJ1-2; 8 bases align to TRBD1. The CDR3 sequence is 16 residues long. J was trimmed by 1 base and V by 5 bases; bases with no gene match: 9. Looked up from germline, CDR1 is MGHDK and CDR2 is SYGVNS. CDR3 residues: CASSPYRTGSNYGYTF. The CDR3 nucleotides are TGTGCCAGCAGTCCATACAGGACAGGGAGTAACTATGGCTACACCTTC.

In the case of this clonotype: A much larger clonotype is one base distant, so this may be a read error. V usage is TRBV6-1 and J usage is TRBJ1-1; D gene uncertain. The CDR3 runs 15 residues. Germline V gene data show CDR1 as MNHNS and CDR2 as SASEGT. The CDR3 region is CASSEDAFMNTEAVF. The CDR3 DNA reads TGTGCCAGCAGTGAAGACGCTTTCATGAACACTGAAGCTGTCTTT.

The J gene is TRBJ1-2, the V gene TRBV20-1, with TRBD1 as a possible D gene (6 bases). Germline lookup yields CDR1 DFQATT and CDR2 SNEGSKA (reference sequence). V was clipped by 3 bases and J by 3 bases, with 8 bases between them. The CDR3 runs 12 residues. The CDR3 DNA sequence: TGCAGTGCTAGGGGGGGGCACTATGGCTACACCTTC. This translates into CSARGGHYGYTF.

The table lists this clonotype with many counts. The V and J genes are TRBV12-3 or TRBV12-4 and TRBJ2-2; unclear D gene. Trimming stripped 7 bases from V and 5 bases from J, with 11 bases between. The CDR3 totals 13 residues. CDR3 bases: TGTGCCAGCAACCTATCTGGGACCGGGGAGCTGTTTTTT. It yields the protein CASNLSGTGELFF.

This chain joins TRBV2 and TRBJ1-6; no firm D call. V lost 11 bases and J lost 15, with 14 bases in between. The CDR3 has 10 amino acids. In germline, CDR1 is SNHLY, CDR2 FYNNEI. Here the CDR3 DNA reads TGTGCCGGAAAGCGGGAGGGCCTCCACTTT. Protein: CAGKREGLHF.